The 8 T cell receptor beta chains reported below all come from one sample, sequenced in a study of shared clonotypes between healthy human individuals. The data were produced by immunoSEQ multiplex PCR, yet TCRdb's version contains in-frame clones alone and is incomplete. The data contain about 1,500,000 clones, approximately 96% of them singletons. Sequencing used naive CD4+ T cells sorted from blood. Subset noted: CD45RA+ positively selected. The receptors derive from a man aged 30-40 years in good health.

The chain joins TRBV5-8 to TRBJ2-7; 8 nucleotides match TRBD2. This CDR3 comprises 15 residues. The germline CDR1 and CDR2 sequences are SGHTS and YDEGEE. The junction had 8 bases not matched to a gene; V was cut back by 4 bases and J by 2 bases. The CDR3 bases are TGTGCCAGCAGCCGAGGGACTAGAGCTCCCTACGAGCAGTACTTC. This translates into CASSRGTRAPYEQYF.

J is TRBJ1-1 and V is TRBV5-1, with TRBD1 matching over 9 bases. Per germline, CDR1 SGHRS and CDR2 YFSETQ. The CDR3 length is 13 residues. Trimming took 7 bases from V and 4 from J; bases not matched to a gene: 5. The CDR3, as DNA: TGCGCCAGCCGGAAACAGGGGGCCACTGAAGCTTTCTTT. Translated, it gives CASRKQGATEAFF.

This clone appeared a single time. V and J are TRBV5-5 and TRBJ2-1, with D possibly matching TRBD2 (5 bases). V was clipped by 2 bases and J by 7 bases, with 19 bases between them. The CDR3 totals 16 residues. Germline V gene data show CDR1 as SGHKS and CDR2 as YYEKEE (reference sequence). CDR3 bases: TGTGCCAGCAGCTTTGTCGGACTCCCCGTGGGGAATGAGCAGTTCTTC. It translates to CASSFVGLPVGNEQFF.

This sequence joins TRBV5-1 and TRBJ2-1; TRBD1 aligns across 8 bases. Germline V gene sequence: CDR1 SGHRS, CDR2 YFSETQ. CDR3 length equals 15 residues. The junction had 5 bases not matched to a gene; V was cut back by 2 bases and J by 4 bases. As DNA, the CDR3 is TGCGCCAGCAGCTTCCCCAGGGGGCAATACAATGAGCAGTTCTTC. This codes for CASSFPRGQYNEQFF. The full variable domain, with the rest looked up from reference TRBV5-1 and TRBJ2-1, is KAGVTQTPRYLIKTRGQQVTLSCSPISGHRSVSWYQQTPGQGLQFLFEYFSETQRNKGNFPGRFSGRQFSNSRSEMNVSTLELGDSALYLCASSFPRGQYNEQFFGPGTRLTVL.

The chain has TRBV19 and TRBJ2-1; D ambiguous. The germline V gene has CDR1 LNHDA and CDR2 SQIVND (reference sequence). The germline V and J ends were trimmed by 2 bases and 8 bases, with 16 bases remaining between them. CDR3 size: 15 residues. The chain's CDR3 is CASSILSGWLDEQFF. The DNA of the CDR3 is TGTGCCAGTAGTATATTATCAGGTTGGCTCGATGAGCAGTTCTTC.

The chain recombines TRBV19 with TRBJ1-5; D is unclear. Trimming cost V 3 bases and J 1 base, with 13 bases left between them. The CDR3 has 16 residues. CDR1 and CDR2 (germline): LNHDA, SQIVND (reference sequence). The CDR3 nucleotides are TGTGCCAGTAGTATTGCGTCGGGTTTGAGCAATCAGCCCCAGCATTTT. Its protein is CASSIASGLSNQPQHF.

The gene calls are TRBV5-5 and TRBJ2-2, with TRBD1 as a possible D gene (6 bases). V was shortened by 0 bases and J by 5 bases, with 11 bases between the two germline ends. This CDR3 has 15 residues. From germline, CDR1 is SGHKS and CDR2 YYEKEE (reference sequence). DNA of the CDR3: TGTGCCAGCAGCTTGGCTCCAAGGGGGACCGGGGAGCTGTTTTTT. Protein: CASSLAPRGTGELFF. The full variable domain, in which reference TRBV5-5 and TRBJ2-2 provide the parts outside the CDR3, is DAGVTQSPTHLIKTRGQQVTLRCSPISGHKSVSWYQQVLGQGPQFIFQYYEKEERGRGNFPDRFSARQFPNYSSELNVNALLLGDSALYLCASSLAPRGTGELFFGEGSRLTVL.

The chain is built from TRBV7-9 and TRBJ2-1; TRBD2 agrees at 12 bases. Per germline, CDR1 SEHNR and CDR2 FQNEAQ (reference sequence). V trimming: 5 bases; J trimming: 6 bases; junction bases outside the gene matches: 5. The CDR3 runs 15 residues. The DNA for the CDR3 is TGTGCCAGCAGCCTGACTAGCGGGAGTGTCAATGAGCAGTTCTTC. Its translation: CASSLTSGSVNEQFF.